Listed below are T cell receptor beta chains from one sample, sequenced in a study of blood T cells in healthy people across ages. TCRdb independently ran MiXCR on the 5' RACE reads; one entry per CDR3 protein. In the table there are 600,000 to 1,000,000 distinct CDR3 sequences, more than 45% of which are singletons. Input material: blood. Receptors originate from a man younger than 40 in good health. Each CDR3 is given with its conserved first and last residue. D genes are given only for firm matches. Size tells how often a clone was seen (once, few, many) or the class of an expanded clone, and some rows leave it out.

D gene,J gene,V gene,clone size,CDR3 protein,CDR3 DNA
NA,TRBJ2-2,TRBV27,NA,CASSLWDTGELFF,TGTGCCAGCAGTTTATGGGACACCGGGGAGCTGTTTTTT
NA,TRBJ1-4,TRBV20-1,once,CSARGGAGEKLFF,TGCAGTGCGAGAGGGGGGGCAGGTGAAAAACTGTTTTTT
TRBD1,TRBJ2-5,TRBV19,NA,CATWAGTGDGETQYF,TGTGCCACCTGGGCCGGGACAGGGGATGGAGAGACCCAGTACTTC
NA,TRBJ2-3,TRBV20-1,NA,CSATGEYTDTQYF,TGCAGTGCCACCGGCGAGTACACAGATACGCAGTATTTT
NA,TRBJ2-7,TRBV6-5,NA,CASSYSDLGVYEQYF,TGTGCCAGCAGTTACTCGGACCTCGGGGTTTACGAGCAGTACTTC
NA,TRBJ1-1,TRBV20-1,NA,CSARDIRGGGAFF,TGCAGTGCTAGAGATATTAGAGGAGGTGGAGCTTTCTTT
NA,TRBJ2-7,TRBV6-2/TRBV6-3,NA,CASMETSFYEQYF,TGTGCCAGCATGGAGACTAGTTTCTACGAGCAGTACTTC
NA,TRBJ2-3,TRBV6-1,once,CASRGAAGDTQYF,TGTGCCAGCAGGGGGGCTGCGGGGGATACGCAGTATTTT
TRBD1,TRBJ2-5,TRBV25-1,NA,CASSPIGRGRETQYF,TGTGCCAGCAGTCCGATCGGCAGGGGGCGAGAGACCCAGTACTTC
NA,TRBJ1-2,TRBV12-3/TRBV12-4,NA,CASSPDTGGYGYTF,TGTGCCAGCAGTCCCGATACGGGTGGCTATGGCTACACCTTC
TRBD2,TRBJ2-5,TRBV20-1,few,CSAPGGAVQETQYF,TGCAGTGCTCCCGGGGGGGCCGTTCAAGAGACCCAGTACTTC
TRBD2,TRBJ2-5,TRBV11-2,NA,CASSLGTSGTSGEETQYF,TGTGCCAGCAGCTTGGGTACCTCCGGGACTAGCGGCGAGGAGACCCAGTACTTC
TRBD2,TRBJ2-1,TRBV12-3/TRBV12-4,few,CASSSGSSIGYEQFF,TGTGCCAGCAGTAGCGGGAGTTCGATTGGATATGAGCAGTTCTTC
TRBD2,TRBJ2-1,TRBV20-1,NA,CSARGLAGEVEQFF,TGCAGTGCTAGAGGACTAGCGGGAGAGGTTGAGCAGTTCTTC
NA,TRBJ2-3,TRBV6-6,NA,CASNPTSGIQDTQYF,TGTGCCAGCAACCCTACCTCGGGGATCCAGGATACGCAGTATTTT
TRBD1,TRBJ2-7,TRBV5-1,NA,CASSFQGQESEQYF,TGCGCCAGCAGCTTCCAGGGACAGGAGAGCGAGCAGTACTTC
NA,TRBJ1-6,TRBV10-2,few,CASSAADSPLHF,TGCGCCAGCTCGGCGGCGGATTCACCCCTCCACTTT
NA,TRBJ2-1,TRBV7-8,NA,CASSFYRGLQETQFF,TGTGCCAGCAGCTTCTACAGGGGACTCCAAGAGACCCAGTTCTTC
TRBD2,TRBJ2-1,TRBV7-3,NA,CASSHGRAGHNEQFF,TGTGCCAGCAGCCACGGACGAGCGGGACACAATGAGCAGTTCTTC
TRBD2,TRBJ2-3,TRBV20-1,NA,CSARVAGGPNTQYF,TGCAGTGCTAGGGTAGCGGGAGGGCCTAATACGCAGTATTTT
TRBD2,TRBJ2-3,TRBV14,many,CASSHGLATDTQYF,TGTGCCAGCAGCCACGGACTAGCGACAGATACGCAGTATTTT
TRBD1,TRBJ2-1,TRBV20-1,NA,CSAPAGDRAPREQFF,TGCAGTGCCCCCGCCGGGGACAGGGCCCCCAGAGAGCAGTTCTTC
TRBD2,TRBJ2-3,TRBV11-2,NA,CASSFNSGGGDTQYF,TGTGCCAGCAGCTTCAACTCCGGGGGGGGTGATACGCAGTATTTT
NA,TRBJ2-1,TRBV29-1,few,CSVEDEGLLDEQFF,TGCAGCGTTGAAGATGAGGGACTCCTTGATGAGCAGTTCTTC
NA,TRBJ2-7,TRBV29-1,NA,CSVEEVIGSEQYF,TGCAGCGTTGAAGAAGTTATCGGCAGCGAGCAGTACTTC
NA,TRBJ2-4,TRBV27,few,CASSKLRDPNRYF,TGTGCCAGCAGCAAGCTCCGGGACCCAAACCGGTACTTC
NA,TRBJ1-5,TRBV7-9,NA,CASSPSRWEPQHF,TGTGCCAGCAGCCCCTCACGGTGGGAGCCCCAGCATTTT
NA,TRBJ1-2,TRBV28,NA,CASHRATAVPGYTF,TGTGCCAGCCACCGGGCGACAGCAGTTCCGGGCTACACCTTC
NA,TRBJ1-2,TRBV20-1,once,CSAREPGRGDYGYTF,TGCAGTGCTAGAGAGCCGGGACGGGGAGACTATGGCTACACCTTC
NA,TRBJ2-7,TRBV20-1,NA,CSAHKGTYVYEQYF,TGCAGTGCCCACAAGGGGACGTATGTGTACGAGCAGTACTTC
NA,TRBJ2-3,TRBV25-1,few,CASRSAGPLRDTQYF,TGTGCCAGCAGGTCTGCGGGGCCTCTAAGAGATACGCAGTATTTT
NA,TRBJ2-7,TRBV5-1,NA,CASTPTPNRQAYEQYF,TGCGCCAGCACCCCCACACCAAATAGACAGGCCTACGAGCAGTACTTC
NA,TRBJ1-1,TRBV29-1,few,CSVGAVGETEAFF,TGCAGCGTTGGCGCGGTGGGGGAGACTGAAGCTTTCTTT
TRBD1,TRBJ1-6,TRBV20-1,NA,CSASGTGNSPLHF,TGCAGTGCTAGCGGGACAGGGAATTCACCCCTCCACTTT
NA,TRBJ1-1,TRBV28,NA,CASTGNTMNTEAFF,TGTGCCAGCACCGGTAATACCATGAACACTGAAGCTTTCTTT
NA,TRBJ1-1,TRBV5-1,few,CASSLREGRTEAFF,TGCGCCAGCAGCTTGAGGGAGGGGCGGACTGAAGCTTTCTTT
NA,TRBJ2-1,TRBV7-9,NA,CASSLISWGFSDEQFF,TGTGCCAGCAGCTTAATTAGCTGGGGTTTTAGCGATGAGCAGTTCTTC
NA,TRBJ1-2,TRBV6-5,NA,CASSYSSRTKYGYTF,TGTGCCAGCAGTTACTCGTCCAGGACTAAATATGGCTACACCTTC
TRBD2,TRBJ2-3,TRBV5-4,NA,CASSFGGGGPTDTQYF,TGTGCCAGCAGTTTCGGCGGGGGGGGGCCAACAGATACGCAGTATTTT
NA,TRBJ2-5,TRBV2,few,CASSVKETQYF,TGTGCCAGCAGTGTAAAAGAGACCCAGTACTTC
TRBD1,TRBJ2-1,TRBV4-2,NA,CASSQKRQGVYNEQFF,TGTGCCAGCAGCCAAAAGAGACAGGGGGTCTACAATGAGCAGTTCTTC
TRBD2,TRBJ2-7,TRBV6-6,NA,CASWVSGGYEQYF,TGTGCCAGTTGGGTTAGCGGGGGCTACGAGCAGTACTTC
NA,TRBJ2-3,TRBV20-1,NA,CSAPSRSGGTDTQYF,TGCAGTGCCCCGTCTCGGTCCGGGGGCACAGATACGCAGTATTTT
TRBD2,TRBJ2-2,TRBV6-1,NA,CASNHLAGGAGELFF,TGTGCCAGCAACCATCTAGCGGGAGGGGCCGGGGAGCTGTTTTTT
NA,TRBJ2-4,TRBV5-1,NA,CASSTPGGGGAKNIQYF,TGCGCCAGCAGCACCCCAGGCGGGGGCGGGGCCAAAAACATTCAGTACTTC
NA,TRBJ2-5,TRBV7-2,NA,CASSLVVVEETQYF,TGTGCCAGCAGCTTAGTCGTGGTAGAAGAGACCCAGTACTTC
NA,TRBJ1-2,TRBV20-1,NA,CSAIPNYGYTF,TGCAGTGCTATTCCTAACTATGGCTACACCTTC
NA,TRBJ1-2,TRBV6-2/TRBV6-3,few,CASSYSSPRYTF,TGTGCCAGCAGTTACTCCTCCCCCCGCTACACCTTC
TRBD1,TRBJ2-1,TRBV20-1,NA,CSARPGTGLPNEQFF,TGCAGTGCCAGGCCCGGGACAGGGCTACCCAATGAGCAGTTCTTC